This T cell receptor beta chain was sequenced for a study of blood T cell repertoires in COVID-19. Study summary: The analysed material was cDNA or gDNA that came from T cells, B-cell-depleted T cells, or PBMCs.

Per the original methods: The authors estimated nucleated cell counts from reference gene primer amplification. Data came from immunoSEQ multiplex PCR; TCRdb stores just in-frame clones and leaves some out. The D gene and trimming were derived from the DNA, and the V and J assignments and clone size from that table. The data show about 410,000 clones, with 86% seen just once and over 1.1% held by the top ten. This clone came up a few times. There are 13 residues in the CDR3. The V and J ends lost 4 bases and 8 bases respectively, with 12 bases between them. Germline V gene sequence: CDR1 SGHRS, CDR2 YFSETQ.

The receptor was derived from a woman in her twenties or thirties with active or convalescent COVID-19. The J gene is TRBJ1-4, the V gene TRBV5-1, with D maybe TRBD1 (6 bases). Sequenced sample: peripheral blood. The CDR3 loop is CASSRDTAEKLFF. Written as DNA, the CDR3 is TGCGCCAGCAGCCGGGACACCGCCGAAAAACTGTTTTTT.